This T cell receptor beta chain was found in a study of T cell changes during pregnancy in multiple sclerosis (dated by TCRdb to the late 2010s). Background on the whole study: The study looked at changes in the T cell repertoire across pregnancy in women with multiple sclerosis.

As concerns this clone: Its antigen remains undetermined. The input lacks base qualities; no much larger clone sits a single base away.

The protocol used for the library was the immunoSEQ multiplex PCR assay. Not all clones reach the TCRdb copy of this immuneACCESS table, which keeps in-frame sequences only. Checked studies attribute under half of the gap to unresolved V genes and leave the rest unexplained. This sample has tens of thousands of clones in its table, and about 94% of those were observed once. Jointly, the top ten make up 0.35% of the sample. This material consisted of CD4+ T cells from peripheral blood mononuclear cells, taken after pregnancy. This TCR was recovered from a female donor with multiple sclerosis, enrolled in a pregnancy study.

The CDR3 protein is CASSFGTGEAEAFF. The base sequence is TGTGCCAGCAGCTTTGGGACAGGGGAGGCTGAAGCTTTCTTT. The chain couples TRBV13 to TRBJ1-1; TRBD1 agrees with 10 junctional bases. The CDR3 contains 14 residues, cysteine and phenylalanine counted. Only the CDR3 DNA is retained, 42 bases long and in frame from the first base. The CDR1 and CDR2 encoded by the germline V gene (reference sequence) are PRHDT and FYEKMQ. Ends trimmed: V by 3 bases, J by 6 bases; bases unmatched to a gene: 4.